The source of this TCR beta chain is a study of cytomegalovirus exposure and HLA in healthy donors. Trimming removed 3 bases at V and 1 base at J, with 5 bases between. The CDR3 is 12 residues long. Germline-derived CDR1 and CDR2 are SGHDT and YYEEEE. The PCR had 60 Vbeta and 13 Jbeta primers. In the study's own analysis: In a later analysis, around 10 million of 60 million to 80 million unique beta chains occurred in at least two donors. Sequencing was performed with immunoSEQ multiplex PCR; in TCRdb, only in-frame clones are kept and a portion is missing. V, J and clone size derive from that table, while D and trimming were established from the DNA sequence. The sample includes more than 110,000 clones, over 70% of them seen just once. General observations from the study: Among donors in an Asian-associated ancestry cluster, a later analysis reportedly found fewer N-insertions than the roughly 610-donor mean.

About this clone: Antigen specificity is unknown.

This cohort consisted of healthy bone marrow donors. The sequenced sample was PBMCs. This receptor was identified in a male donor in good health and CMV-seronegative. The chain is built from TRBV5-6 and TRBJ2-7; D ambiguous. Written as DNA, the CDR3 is TGTGCCAGCAGCTGGAGTTCCTACGAGCAGTACTTC. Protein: CASSWSSYEQYF.